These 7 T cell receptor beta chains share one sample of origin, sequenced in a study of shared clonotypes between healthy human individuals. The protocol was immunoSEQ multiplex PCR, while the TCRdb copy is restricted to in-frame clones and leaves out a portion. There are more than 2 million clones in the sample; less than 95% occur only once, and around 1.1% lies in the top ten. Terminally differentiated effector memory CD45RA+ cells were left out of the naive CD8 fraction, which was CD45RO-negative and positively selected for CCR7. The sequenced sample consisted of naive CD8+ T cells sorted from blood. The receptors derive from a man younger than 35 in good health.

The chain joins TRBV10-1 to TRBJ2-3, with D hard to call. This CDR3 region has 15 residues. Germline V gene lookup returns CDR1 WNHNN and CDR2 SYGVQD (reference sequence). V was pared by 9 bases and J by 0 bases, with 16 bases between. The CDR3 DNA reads TGCGCCAGACAGAGAATATCCTCTAGCACAGATACGCAGTATTTT. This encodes CARQRISSSTDTQYF.

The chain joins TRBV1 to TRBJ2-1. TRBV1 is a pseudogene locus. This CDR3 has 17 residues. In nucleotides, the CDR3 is TGCACCAGCAGCCAAGATGAGGGGACGGACTCCTACAATGAGCAGTTCTTC. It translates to CTSSQDEGTDSYNEQFF.

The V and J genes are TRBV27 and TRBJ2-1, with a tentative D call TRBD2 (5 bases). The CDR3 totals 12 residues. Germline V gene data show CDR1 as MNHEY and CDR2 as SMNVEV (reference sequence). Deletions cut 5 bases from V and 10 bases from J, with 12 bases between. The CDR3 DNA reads TGTGCCAGCAGTGAAAGGTCGGGGGAGCAGTTCTTC. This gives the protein CASSERSGEQFF.

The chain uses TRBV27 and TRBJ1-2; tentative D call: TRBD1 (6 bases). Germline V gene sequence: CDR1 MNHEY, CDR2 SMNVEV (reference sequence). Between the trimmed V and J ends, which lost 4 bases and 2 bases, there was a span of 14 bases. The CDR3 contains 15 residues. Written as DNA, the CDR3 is TGTGCCAGCAGTTCATCGATAGGACAGAACTATGGCTACACCTTC. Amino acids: CASSSSIGQNYGYTF.

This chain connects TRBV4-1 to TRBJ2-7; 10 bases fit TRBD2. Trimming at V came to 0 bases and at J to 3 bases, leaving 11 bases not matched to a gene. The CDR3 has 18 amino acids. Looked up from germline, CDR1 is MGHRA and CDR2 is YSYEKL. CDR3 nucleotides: TGCGCCAGCAGCCAAGAAGCGATTCAAGCGGGGGGGCTCTACGAGCAGTACTTC. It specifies CASSQEAIQAGGLYEQYF.

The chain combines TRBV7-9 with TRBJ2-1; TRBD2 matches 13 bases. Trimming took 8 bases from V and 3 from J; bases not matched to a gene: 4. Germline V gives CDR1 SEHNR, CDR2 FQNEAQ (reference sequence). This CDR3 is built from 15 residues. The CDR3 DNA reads TGTGCCAGCGGGACTAGCGGGACTCTCTACAATGAGCAGTTCTTC. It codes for CASGTSGTLYNEQFF.

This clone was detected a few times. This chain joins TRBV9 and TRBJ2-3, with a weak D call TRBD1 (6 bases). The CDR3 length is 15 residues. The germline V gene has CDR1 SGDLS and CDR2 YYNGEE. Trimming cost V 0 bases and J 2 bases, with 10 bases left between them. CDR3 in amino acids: CASSVGGHTTDTQYF. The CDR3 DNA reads TGTGCCAGCAGCGTAGGGGGACACACCACAGATACGCAGTATTTT. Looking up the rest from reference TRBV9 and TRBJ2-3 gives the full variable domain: DSGVTQTPKHLITATGQRVTLRCSPRSGDLSVYWYQQSLDQGLQFLIQYYNGEERAKGNILERFSAQQFPDLHSELNLSSLELGDSALYFCASSVGGHTTDTQYFGPGTRLTVL.